This section outlines one TCR beta chain sequence together with its context. Its antigen is not known. This PCR relied on a set of 60 Vbeta primers and 13 Jbeta primers. Here immunoSEQ multiplex PCR was the method, and the copy in TCRdb shows in-frame clones only, minus some. The sample holds 180,000 or so clones, over 60% seen once. This specimen belongs to a study of cytomegalovirus exposure and HLA in healthy donors. Study results and limitations: Presence/absence analyses assumed roughly uniform sequencing depth across donors.

This CDR3 region has 13 residues. Germline V lookup: CDR1 SGHAT, CDR2 FQNNGV. Losses at the gene ends were 5 bases for V and 5 bases for J; bases not matched to a gene: 3. This chain links TRBV11-2 with TRBJ2-7, with 10 bases lining up with TRBD1. The specimen was PBMCs. The clonotype comes from a man aged 18 to 35 in good health and CMV-seronegative. The CDR3 coding sequence is TGTGCCAGCAGCGCCGGGACAGGGGACGAGCAGTACTTC. This codes for CASSAGTGDEQYF.